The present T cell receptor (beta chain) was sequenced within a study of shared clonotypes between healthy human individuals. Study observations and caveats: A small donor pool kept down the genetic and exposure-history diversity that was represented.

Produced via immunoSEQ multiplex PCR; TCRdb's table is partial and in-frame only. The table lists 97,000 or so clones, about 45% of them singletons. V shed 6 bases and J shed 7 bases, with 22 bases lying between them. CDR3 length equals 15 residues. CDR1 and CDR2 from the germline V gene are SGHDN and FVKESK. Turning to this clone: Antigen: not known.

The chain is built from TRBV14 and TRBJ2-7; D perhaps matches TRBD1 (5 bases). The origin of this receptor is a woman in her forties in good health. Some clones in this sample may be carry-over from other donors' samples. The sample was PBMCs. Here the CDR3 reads CASRPGGQGGVEQYF. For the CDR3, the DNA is TGTGCCAGCAGACCAGGCGGCCAGGGTGGTGTTGAGCAGTACTTC.